Presented here are 14 T cell receptor beta chains from one specimen sequenced in a study of T-cell memory formation after mild COVID-19. TCRdb redid the calling of the 5' RACE reads with MiXCR, one entry per CDR3 protein. The data hold approximately 400,000 distinct CDR3 sequences, with 15% to 20% observed a single time. The sequenced sample consisted of PBMCs or a T cell subset sorted from them (not recorded which). The receptor source for this set is a man between 18 and 29 years old who had mild COVID-19 (a few samples of this study predate the infection). Cell type and time point are not known.

There are many counts of this clonotype. The chain has TRBV7-2 and TRBJ2-3; possible D gene TRBD1, 6 bases. The CDR3 contains 15 residues. Germline loops: CDR1 SGHTA, CDR2 FQGNSA. V lost 2 bases to trimming and J lost 3 bases, with 12 bases between them. CDR3 bases: TGTGCCAGCAGCTTAATACAGGGTTGGACAGATACGCAGTATTTT. Amino acids: CASSLIQGWTDTQYF.

This chain joins TRBV6-1 and TRBJ2-7; D possibly corresponds to TRBD1 (5 bases). V lost 6 bases to trimming and J lost 2 bases, with 14 bases between them. The CDR3 length is 14 residues. From germline, CDR1 is MNHNS and CDR2 SASEGT. The CDR3 nucleotides are TGTGCCAGCAGGAAACAGGATCTAGCCTACGAGCAGTACGTC. It is translated as CASRKQDLAYEQYV.

This clonotype has more than one count but fewer than ten. V is TRBV28 and J is TRBJ2-7; perhaps TRBD1 as D (5 bases). The germline V gene encodes CDR1 MDHEN and CDR2 SYDVKM. The germline V and J ends were trimmed by 5 bases and 5 bases, with 19 bases remaining between them. The CDR3 is 15 residues long. This chain's CDR3 is CASSLGAAGIDEQYF. CDR3 in DNA: TGTGCCAGCAGTCTTGGGGCGGCAGGGATCGACGAGCAGTACTTC.

This clonotype was detected a few times. The rearrangement uses TRBV20-1 and TRBJ1-5, with D perhaps TRBD1 (5 bases). CDR3 length: 13 amino acids. Germline loops: CDR1 DFQATT, CDR2 SNEGSKA (reference sequence). Deletions cut 2 bases from V and 6 bases from J, with 11 bases between. CDR3 amino acids: CSARYQGVQPQHF. DNA of the CDR3: TGCAGTGCTAGATACCAGGGTGTTCAGCCCCAGCATTTT.

CDR3 nucleotides: TGTGCCAGCAGCGATGACAGGGAGGTCACAGATACGCAGTATTTT. Translation gives CASSDDREVTDTQYF. This chain links TRBV3-1 with TRBJ2-3; perhaps TRBD1 as D (7 bases). The V gene lost 5 bases and the J gene lost 2 bases, with 14 bases spanning the gap. Per germline, CDR1 LGHDT and CDR2 YNNKEL (reference sequence). The length of the CDR3 is 15 residues.

V gene TRBV3-1 combines with J gene TRBJ1-5; D is uncertain. In germline, CDR1 is LGHDT, CDR2 YNNKEL (reference sequence). The CDR3 is made up of 14 amino acids. The V end lost 1 base, the J end lost 9 bases, and 13 bases lay between the germline ends. CDR3 DNA: TGTGCCAGCAGCCAAGCCAACGATCAGCGGCCCCAGCATTTT. Encoded protein: CASSQANDQRPQHF.

V and J are TRBV7-3 and TRBJ2-2; D may be TRBD1 (5 bases). V lost 4 bases, J lost 4 bases, and 10 bases lay in between. The CDR3 runs to 14 residues. Germline V lookup: CDR1 SGHTA, CDR2 FQGTGA. This CDR3 reads CASSWSGPTGELFF. CDR3 bases: TGTGCCAGCAGCTGGTCAGGGCCCACCGGGGAGCTGTTTTTT.

The gene calls are TRBV7-6 and TRBJ2-1; D is uncertain. The CDR3 is 17 residues long. From germline, CDR1 is SGHVS and CDR2 FNYEAQ. The V and J ends lost 1 base and 0 bases respectively, with 13 bases between them. The CDR3 DNA is TGTGCCAGCAGCTTAGGGAGCACCCGGAGCTCCTACAATGAGCAGTTCTTC. Its translation is CASSLGSTRSSYNEQFF. The entire variable domain, with the rest obtained from reference TRBV7-6 and TRBJ2-1, is as follows: GAGVSQSPRYKVTKRGQDVALRCDPISGHVSLYWYRQALGQGPEFLTYFNYEAQQDKSGLPNDRFSAERPEGSISTLTIQRTEQRDSAMYRCASSLGSTRSSYNEQFFGPGTRLTVL.

The rearrangement joins TRBV10-3 to TRBJ2-5; tentatively, D is TRBD2 (6 bases). The germline V gene has CDR1 ENHRY and CDR2 SYGVKD. V was clipped by 5 bases and J by 1 base, with 11 bases between them. CDR3 length equals 14 residues. CDR3 amino acids: CAISSGGAQETQYF. CDR3 in DNA: TGTGCCATCAGTTCTGGCGGGGCCCAAGAGACCCAGTACTTC.

The J gene is TRBJ1-4, the V gene TRBV9, with 9 positions matching TRBD1. The germline V gene encodes CDR1 SGDLS and CDR2 YYNGEE. After removal of 3 bases from V and 5 bases from J, the junction contained 2 bases not matched to a gene. The CDR3 loop spans 14 amino acids. CDR3 residues: CASSADRGNEKLFF. In nucleotides, the CDR3 is TGTGCCAGCAGCGCCGACAGGGGGAATGAAAAACTGTTTTTT.

This clonotype was seen a few times. The chain uses TRBV5-4 and TRBJ1-2; 8 bases match TRBD1. There are 13 residues in the CDR3. V was clipped by 6 bases and J by 4 bases; unmatched bases: 5. Germline CDR1 SGHNT, CDR2 YYREEE (reference sequence). DNA for the CDR3: TGTGCCAGCACTCTGACAGGGGTCTATGGCTACACCTTC. Protein: CASTLTGVYGYTF.

This clonotype was seen a few times. The chain recombines TRBV19 with TRBJ2-7; TRBD1 or TRBD2 may be the D gene (5 bases each). The CDR3 totals 15 residues. CDR1 LNHDA and CDR2 SQIVND come from the germline V gene (reference sequence). Trimming cost V 7 bases and J 0 bases, with 16 bases left between them. The CDR3 region has the DNA TGTGCCAGTACCATGGGGAAGAGGGGCTCCTACGAGCAGTACTTC. Protein product: CASTMGKRGSYEQYF.

The chain joins TRBV15 to TRBJ2-1; 8 positions agree with TRBD2. Germline V gene sequence: CDR1 LNHNV, CDR2 YYDKDF (reference sequence). With 0 bases clipped from V and 6 bases from J, the junction kept 7 bases outside the gene matches. The CDR3 covers 16 residues. CDR3 nucleotides: TGTGCCACCAGCAGAGATCGGGTCGGGGGGGTCAATGAGCAGTTCTTC. This gives the protein CATSRDRVGGVNEQFF.

J is TRBJ2-3 and V is TRBV5-1, with TRBD1 as a possible D gene (6 bases). Germline CDR1 is SGHRS and CDR2 is YFSETQ. Trimming cost V 4 bases and J 2 bases, with 11 bases left between them. The CDR3 consists of 14 residues. In DNA form, the CDR3 reads TGCGCCAGCAGCGTCGGACAGATCACAGATACGCAGTATTTT. Protein: CASSVGQITDTQYF.